This TCR beta chain was captured by sequencing in a study of blood T cell repertoires in COVID-19. In the study overall: The study drew acute and convalescent COVID-19 samples from the United States, Italy and Spain. PBMCs, B-cell-depleted T cells, or T cells were the source of the cDNA or gDNA that made up the material.

V dropped 0 bases and J dropped 1 base, with 9 bases sitting between them. Germline loops: CDR1 GTSNPN, CDR2 SVGIG (reference sequence). The CDR3 runs 14 residues. Original handling: Researchers report that nucleated cell counts were estimated from reference gene primer amplification. The assay was immunoSEQ multiplex PCR, and TCRdb's table has in-frame clones only and misses some. V, J and clone size are taken as reported in that table, and D and trimming were inferred from the DNA itself. The table has 150,000 or so clones, around 85% seen once. This clone was seen a single time. The sample was peripheral blood. This TCR came from a human donor with acute or convalescent COVID-19. The donor label of this sample is uncertain. J is TRBJ1-1 and V is TRBV30, with D unresolved. The CDR3, as DNA: TGTGCCTGGAGTGTATCCAGGCGGAACACTGAAGCTTTCTTT. Translated: CAWSVSRRNTEAFF.